Below, 29 T cell receptor beta chains from the same sample are listed, as sequenced in a study of technical replicates of blood from a few donors. Only in-frame clones appear in the TCRdb table, and some are missing; sequencing was by immunoSEQ multiplex PCR. The sample records about 83,000 clones, roughly 90% being singletons. Sequenced material: T cells isolated from PBMCs. These receptors all stem from a human donor in good health.

The rearrangement joins TRBV14 to TRBJ2-7; no reliable D call. Trimming cost V 0 bases and J 4 bases, with 10 bases left between them. Germline assignment: CDR1 SGHDN and CDR2 FVKESK. The CDR3 sequence is 14 residues long. CDR3 sequence: CASSQDLRSYEQYF. CDR3 coding DNA: TGTGCCAGCAGCCAAGATCTACGGTCGTACGAGCAGTACTTC.

The V call is TRBV27, the J call TRBJ1-4; maybe TRBD1 (6 bases). CDR1 MNHEY and CDR2 SMNVEV come from the germline V gene (reference sequence). The V end was cut by 7 bases, the J end by 8 bases, with 17 bases between. This CDR3 has 14 residues. CDR3 protein: CASTKGGVGEKLFF. CDR3 DNA: TGTGCCAGCACCAAAGGGGGAGTAGGCGAAAAACTGTTTTTT.

V is TRBV6-5 and J is TRBJ1-4; TRBD1 matches 7 bases. CDR1 and CDR2 (germline): MNHEY, SVGAGI. Unmatched junction bases numbered 0, after V lost 5 bases and J lost 0 bases. This CDR3 contains 14 residues. The CDR3 DNA reads as TGTGCCAGCAGTGGGACAGCAACTAATGAAAAACTGTTTTTT. Its translation is CASSGTATNEKLFF.

The rearrangement links TRBV7-2 to TRBJ2-3; unclear D gene. The germline gives CDR1 SGHTA, CDR2 FQGNSA. Deletions cut 2 bases from V and 0 bases from J, with 6 bases between. CDR3 length equals 14 residues. The CDR3 spells CASSLTESTDTQYF. In DNA form, the CDR3 reads TGTGCCAGCAGCTTAACAGAGAGCACAGATACGCAGTATTTT.

The J gene is TRBJ2-7, the V gene TRBV2; D unresolved. Germline V gene data show CDR1 as SNHLY and CDR2 as FYNNEI. The V end was cut by 10 bases, the J end by 1 base, with 14 bases between. The CDR3 has 13 amino acids. As DNA, the CDR3 is TGTGCCACCCACCGTACGGTTTCCTACGAGCAGTACTTC. Protein sequence: CATHRTVSYEQYF.

This clone was observed once. This chain connects TRBV6-1 to TRBJ2-5, with D hard to call. The germline V gene has CDR1 MNHNS and CDR2 SASEGT. The CDR3 contains 13 residues. V was cut by 10 bases and J by 1 base, with 13 bases left in between. In DNA form, the CDR3 reads TGTGCCACAGCCCAGGTCCTCCAAGAGACCCAGTACTTC. As protein: CATAQVLQETQYF.

CDR3 in amino acids: CAISGQGEKYEQYF. CDR3 bases: TGTGCCATCAGTGGACAGGGGGAAAAATACGAGCAGTACTTC. This chain links TRBV10-3 with TRBJ2-7; 9 bases match TRBD1. V shed 4 bases and J 4 bases; nucleotides not matched to a gene: 5. Germline V lookup: CDR1 ENHRY, CDR2 SYGVKD. The CDR3 consists of 14 residues.

The chain carries TRBV6-5 and TRBJ2-7; tentative D call: TRBD1 (6 bases). Germline CDR1 and CDR2: MNHEY and SVGAGI. This CDR3 spans 14 amino acids. V gave up 6 bases and J gave up 3 bases, with 15 bases separating them. In DNA, the CDR3 is TGTGCCAGCAGCCATAACAGGGAGATCTACGAGCAGTACTTC. As protein: CASSHNREIYEQYF.

This chain joins TRBV28 and TRBJ2-1, with TRBD2 identical over 11 bases. The CDR3 has 15 residues. Trimming at V came to 6 bases and at J to 15 bases, leaving 16 bases not matched to a gene. Per germline, CDR1 MDHEN and CDR2 SYDVKM. For the CDR3, the DNA is TGTGCCAGCAGCGTACTAGCGGGAGAGTTCGGCGTTCGGTTCTTC. This gives the protein CASSVLAGEFGVRFF.

The V and J genes are TRBV9 and TRBJ2-7; TRBD1 matches at 7 bases. The CDR3 totals 15 residues. With V trimmed by 4 bases and J by 2 bases, 9 bases remained unmatched. CDR1 and CDR2 from the germline V gene are SGDLS and YYNGEE. The CDR3 bases are TGTGCCAGCAGCCCAGCCGGGACAGCCACCTACGAGCAGTACTTC. It specifies CASSPAGTATYEQYF.

This clone was seen once. The V gene is TRBV10-3, the J gene TRBJ2-5; 8 bases align to TRBD2. The CDR3 contains 15 residues. The germline V gene has CDR1 ENHRY and CDR2 SYGVKD. Losses at the gene ends were 5 bases for V and 3 bases for J; bases not matched to a gene: 8. CDR3 in amino acids: CAISTSGQIKETQYF. The DNA of the CDR3 is TGTGCCATCAGTACTAGCGGCCAAATCAAAGAGACCCAGTACTTC.

The genes are TRBV10-3 and TRBJ1-5; 9 bases line up with TRBD1. From germline, CDR1 is ENHRY and CDR2 SYGVKD. V shed 10 bases and J 1 base; nucleotides not matched to a gene: 8. CDR3 length equals 15 residues. DNA of the CDR3: TGTGCCAGTACCTCAGGGACAGGGAGCAATCAGCCCCAGCATTTT. This gives the protein CASTSGTGSNQPQHF.

The rearrangement uses TRBV11-3 and TRBJ1-2; no definite D call. Trimming took 1 base from V and 6 from J, leaving 21 bases between them. Germline V gives CDR1 SGHNT, CDR2 YENEEA. CDR3 length: 17 residues. The DNA of the CDR3 is TGTGCCAGCAGCTTAGGCCTCAGTTGGTCCGAGGTGGATGGCTACACCTTC. Translating it yields CASSLGLSWSEVDGYTF.

The gene calls are TRBV9 and TRBJ2-3, with 9 bases fitting TRBD2. J was trimmed by 3 bases and V by 4 bases; bases with no gene match: 6. CDR3 size: 15 residues. In germline, CDR1 is SGDLS, CDR2 YYNGEE. The CDR3 DNA reads as TGTGCCAGCAGCTCACGCGGGGGGGGTACAGATACGCAGTATTTT. Translation: CASSSRGGGTDTQYF. Drawing the rest from reference TRBV9 and TRBJ2-3, the complete variable domain is DSGVTQTPKHLITATGQRVTLRCSPRSGDLSVYWYQQSLDQGLQFLIQYYNGEERAKGNILERFSAQQFPDLHSELNLSSLELGDSALYFCASSSRGGGTDTQYFGPGTRLTVL.

The genes are TRBV1 and TRBJ2-2; TRBD2 is taken as the D call from the table, unchecked against the DNA. TRBV1 is noted as a pseudogene. This CDR3 contains 15 residues. The CDR3, as DNA: TGCACCAGCAGCCAAACCCGGGACTACACCGGGGAGCTGTTTTTT. It encodes CTSSQTRDYTGELFF.

V and J are TRBV7-2 and TRBJ2-7; 7 nucleotides agree with TRBD2. V was clipped by 4 bases and J by 6 bases; unmatched bases: 9. The CDR3 totals 14 residues. CDR1 SGHTA and CDR2 FQGNSA come from the germline V gene. The CDR3 reads CASSWEGTFGEQYF. As DNA, the CDR3 is TGTGCCAGCAGCTGGGAGGGGACGTTCGGCGAGCAGTACTTC.

The rearrangement joins TRBV11-2 to TRBJ2-3; D remains unclear. The germline gives CDR1 SGHAT, CDR2 FQNNGV. The CDR3 runs 12 residues. The V and J ends lost 5 bases and 5 bases respectively, with 8 bases between them. CDR3: CASSRTLDTQYF. The CDR3 DNA is TGTGCCAGCAGCCGCACATTAGATACGCAGTATTTT.

The chain recombines TRBV6-1 with TRBJ1-5, with D perhaps matching TRBD1 (6 bases). Trimming removed 7 bases at V and 7 bases at J, with 11 bases between. The CDR3 runs to 12 residues. The V gene's germline CDR1 is MNHNS and CDR2 SASEGT. The CDR3 loop is CASTEGGQPQHF. The CDR3 nucleotides read TGTGCCAGCACCGAAGGGGGACAGCCCCAGCATTTT.

This chain uses TRBV21-1 with TRBJ1-2; no DNA check was done on the table's D call, TRBD1. TRBV21-1 is a known pseudogene. The CDR3 sequence is 13 residues long. The CDR3 nucleotides read TGTGCCAGCAGCCATCGACAGAACTATGGCTACACCTTC. It codes for CASSHRQNYGYTF.

This chain joins TRBV10-2 and TRBJ1-2; possibly TRBD1 for D (6 bases). Germline CDR1 WSHSY, CDR2 SAAADI. V shed 7 bases and J shed 3 bases, with 18 bases lying between them. The length of the CDR3 is 15 residues. DNA for the CDR3: TGCGCCAGCACAGTGGGGGCCAGGAGTCACTATGGCTACACCTTC. Protein product: CASTVGARSHYGYTF.

The J gene is TRBJ2-7, the V gene TRBV27; TRBD1 is a possible D gene (6 bases). V was shortened by 8 bases and J by 3 bases, with 14 bases between the two germline ends. This CDR3 has 13 residues. The germline CDR1 and CDR2 sequences are MNHEY and SMNVEV (reference sequence). CDR3 protein: CASPLTGSYEQYF. CDR3 in DNA: TGTGCCAGCCCCCTTACAGGGAGCTACGAGCAGTACTTC.

V is TRBV28 and J is TRBJ1-1; no clear D gene. V dropped 2 bases and J dropped 1 base, with 2 bases sitting between them. CDR1 and CDR2 from the germline V gene are MDHEN and SYDVKM. CDR3 length equals 12 residues. CDR3 region: CASSLQNTEAFF. The CDR3 DNA is TGTGCCAGCAGTTTACAGAACACTGAAGCTTTCTTT.

The rearrangement joins TRBV2 to TRBJ1-2, with D possibly matching TRBD1 (6 bases). V was pared by 2 bases and J by 2 bases, with 18 bases between. CDR3 length: 17 residues. The V gene's germline CDR1 is SNHLY and CDR2 FYNNEI. CDR3 DNA sequence: TGTGCCAGCAGTGAATATCGTGACAGGCTGGCCAACTATGGCTACACCTTC. Its protein is CASSEYRDRLANYGYTF.

The chain joins TRBV25-1 to TRBJ2-2; 7 bases align to TRBD2. This CDR3 comprises 15 residues. Trimming removed 3 bases from V and 6 bases from J; junction bases left unmatched: 7. Germline loops: CDR1 MGHDK, CDR2 SYGVNS. The CDR3, as DNA: TGTGCCAGCAGTGAGCGGGAGCGGGAATCCGGGGAGCTGTTTTTT. Translated: CASSERERESGELFF.

The J gene is TRBJ1-1, the V gene TRBV30; D is undetermined. Germline V CDR1 and CDR2: GTSNPN, SVGIG (reference sequence). The CDR3 contains 12 residues. Trimming left V 0 bases short and J 3 bases short, with 5 bases between. In nucleotides, the CDR3 is TGTGCCTGGAGTGTACTGGACACTGAAGCTTTCTTT. It codes for CAWSVLDTEAFF.

The chain is built from TRBV5-6 and TRBJ2-7, with D possibly being TRBD2 (5 bases). The CDR3 runs to 13 residues. Germline V lookup: CDR1 SGHDT, CDR2 YYEEEE. The V end was cut by 1 base, the J end by 3 bases, with 8 bases between. CDR3 region: CASSLIRGYEQYF. In nucleotides, the CDR3 is TGTGCCAGCAGCTTGATCCGGGGCTACGAGCAGTACTTC.

V gene TRBV10-3 combines with J gene TRBJ2-7; 8 bases line up with TRBD2. CDR3 size: 16 residues. The germline V gene encodes CDR1 ENHRY and CDR2 SYGVKD. J lost 2 bases, V lost 6 bases, and 12 bases had no gene match. The CDR3 sequence: CAISELSGNSPYEQYF. CDR3 coding DNA: TGTGCCATCAGCGAGCTTAGCGGGAATAGCCCCTACGAGCAGTACTTC.

This chain uses TRBV9 with TRBJ1-1; D ambiguous. This CDR3 has 18 amino acids. Trimming stripped 1 base from V and 0 bases from J, with 19 bases between. The germline gives CDR1 SGDLS, CDR2 YYNGEE. CDR3 sequence (DNA): TGTGCCAGCAGCGTAAGAGTGGATGGAGGGCGAATGAACACTGAAGCTTTCTTT. Amino acids: CASSVRVDGGRMNTEAFF. Full variable domain (rest looked up from reference TRBV9 and TRBJ1-1): DSGVTQTPKHLITATGQRVTLRCSPRSGDLSVYWYQQSLDQGLQFLIQYYNGEERAKGNILERFSAQQFPDLHSELNLSSLELGDSALYFCASSVRVDGGRMNTEAFFGQGTRLTVV.

The chain employs TRBV9 and TRBJ2-3; TRBD2 aligns across 9 bases. The V gene end was trimmed by 1 base and the J gene end by 2 bases; junction bases not matched to a gene: 2. CDR3 length: 15 amino acids. Per the germline V gene, CDR1 is SGDLS and CDR2 is YYNGEE. The CDR3 DNA is TGTGCCAGCAGCGTATTAGCGGGAGTCACAGATACGCAGTATTTT. Amino acids: CASSVLAGVTDTQYF.